This TCR beta chain was documented in a study of blood T cell repertoires in COVID-19. As for the study in general: From the United States, Italy and Spain came samples of acute and convalescent COVID-19. Sample material is recorded as cDNA or gDNA derived from T cells, B-cell-depleted T cells, or PBMCs.

The data were produced by immunoSEQ multiplex PCR, yet TCRdb's version contains in-frame clones alone and is incomplete. The sample has 390,000 or so clones, around 87% seen once. V gave up 6 bases and J gave up 1 base; unmatched junction bases: 3. Looked up from germline, CDR1 is SNHLY and CDR2 is FYNNEI. The CDR3 extends over 14 amino acids. The V call is TRBV2, the J call TRBJ2-3; 8 bases map to TRBD2. Sequencing was done on a sample of peripheral blood. The sequence was obtained from a woman younger than 45 with COVID-19, enrolled during active disease. CDR3 loop: CASRTSEGTDTQYF. CDR3 coding DNA: TGTGCCAGCAGGACTAGCGAGGGCACAGATACGCAGTATTTT.